This T cell receptor beta chain was recovered during a study of tumor-infiltrating lymphocytes in primary liver carcinoma. Study details: Aged between 30 and 69 years, the patients were men and women. Tissue type made little difference to sample yields of roughly 3.5 to 7.13 million productive TCRbeta reads. Broader study findings: There were only about 7.5-24% of top clones found in all five tumor regions.

Unsorted bulk tissue (roughly 19-31 mg) underwent RNA and DNA co-extraction. TCR beta cDNA came from around 0.5 ug total RNA, primed with a constant-region primer. ARM-PCR was slightly modified, and three nested multiplex PCR rounds with it gave rise to the TCR beta libraries. Researchers ran the first two PCR rounds for around 10 cycles each with TRBV1-TRBV30 forward primers and a C-beta reverse primer. TCRdb processed the multiplex PCR reads anew with MiXCR; each CDR3 protein has one entry. The repertoire includes some 94,000 distinct CDR3 sequences, more than 65% of them detected once, and about 9.2% sits in the top ten. To note about this clonotype: The antigen remains unidentified. The junction does not match germline at one end; this may be a read error.

CDR3 length: 12 amino acids. The chain links TRBV12-3 or TRBV12-4 to TRBJ2-3, with a possible D match to TRBD2 (5 bases). The sequencing input was liver tumor tissue from sampling region 5. Subset reported: tumor region T5, tumor centre. The source is a woman aged 55-70 years with primary liver carcinoma and hepatitis B virus infection. As DNA, the CDR3 is TGTGCCAGCAGTTTGGAGGCAGATACACAGTATTTT. Protein: CASSLEADTQYF.